The next 6 T cell receptor beta chains were all read from a single sample in a study of spatial heterogeneity in lung cancer. Indicated time point: sample taken at primary tumor resection. Unsorted whole RNA samples from tumor, nontumor lung or frozen PBMC were sequenced. Using its own MiXCR run on the 5' RACE reads, TCRdb lists one record per CDR3 protein. The data hold roughly 4,800 distinct CDR3 sequences, with around 16% observed a single time. The sequencing here drew on normal lung tissue next to the tumor, taken at surgery. The origin of the receptors is a male donor with early-stage non-small cell lung cancer.

This clonotype was counted between two and nine times. The chain combines TRBV20-1 with TRBJ2-1, with 8 bases lining up with TRBD1. The CDR3 sequence is 13 residues long. J was trimmed by 5 bases and V by 6 bases; bases with no gene match: 6. CDR1 DFQATT and CDR2 SNEGSKA come from the germline V gene (reference sequence). CDR3 in amino acids: CSAWTGNDNEQFF. The CDR3 DNA reads TGCAGTGCCTGGACAGGGAACGACAATGAGCAGTTCTTC.

In this sample, this clonotype is medium-sized. CDR3 residues: CASSTGTGDYEQYF. The CDR3 DNA is TGCGCCAGCAGCACCGGGACAGGGGACTACGAGCAGTACTTC. The rearrangement joins TRBV5-1 to TRBJ2-7; TRBD1 matches at 10 bases. Germline trimming cut 4 bases from V and 3 bases from J; bases unmatched to any gene: 4. The CDR3 extends over 14 amino acids. Per the germline V gene, CDR1 is SGHRS and CDR2 is YFSETQ.

This clonotype is categorized as medium-sized (0.01 to 0.1%). This sequence joins TRBV3-1 and TRBJ1-2; 8 bases fit TRBD1. CDR3 length: 17 amino acids. V lost 4 bases and J lost 4; bases outside the gene matches: 14. Per the germline V gene, CDR1 is LGHDT and CDR2 is YNNKEL (reference sequence). Written as DNA, the CDR3 is TGTGCCAGCAGCCTTCGGACAGGGACGGACTCCACCTATGGCTACACCTTC. It specifies CASSLRTGTDSTYGYTF.

Sample share makes this clonotype medium-sized. The chain recombines TRBV12-3 or TRBV12-4 with TRBJ2-1; D ambiguous. CDR3 length: 14 amino acids. Trimming took 5 bases from V and 8 from J, leaving 16 bases between them. The DNA of the CDR3 is TGTGCCAGCAGTCTCACCACGTCGCCCGATGAGCAGTTCTTC. Its translation: CASSLTTSPDEQFF.

This clonotype rates as medium-sized. The rearrangement uses TRBV12-3 or TRBV12-4 and TRBJ2-6; 8 bases fit TRBD1. The J segment lost 2 bases and the V segment lost 3 bases, leaving 6 bases of the junction unmatched. This CDR3 is 17 amino acids long. This CDR3 reads CASSFVQGATGANVLTF. The DNA for the CDR3 is TGTGCCAGCAGTTTTGTCCAGGGGGCGACTGGGGCCAACGTCCTGACTTTC.

This clonotype is medium-sized in the sample. This chain joins TRBV23-1 and TRBJ2-3; D ambiguous. TRBV23-1 is marked as an open reading frame, function uncertain. Trimming cost V 0 bases and J 0 bases, with 13 bases left between them. CDR3 size: 17 residues. The CDR3 reads CASSQSTHPSSTDTQYF. Written as DNA, the CDR3 is TGCGCCAGCAGTCAATCAACACACCCCTCCAGCACAGATACGCAGTATTTT.